These 32 T cell receptor beta chains were sequenced from one sample in a study of shared clonotypes between healthy human individuals. Libraries were prepared by immunoSEQ multiplex PCR; TCRdb keeps only in-frame clonotypes and omits some of them. Counted here are roughly 2.6 million clones, around nine tenths occurring once; the ten biggest clones make up roughly 0.13%. The source material was naive CD4+ T cells sorted from blood. The subset is: CD45RA+ positively selected. The origin of the receptors is a man between 18 and 29 years old in good health.

The CDR3: CASWSLGLNTEAFF. The CDR3 coding sequence is TGTGCCAGCTGGAGCTTGGGGCTTAACACTGAAGCTTTCTTT. The V call is TRBV10-3, the J call TRBJ1-1; weak D call: TRBD1 (5 bases). This CDR3 contains 14 residues. Trimming shortened V by 10 bases and J by 2 bases, and 17 bases separated the two germline ends. Germline CDR1 reads ENHRY; CDR2 reads SYGVKD.

This clone occurred a few times. The chain joins TRBV5-1 to TRBJ1-1, with TRBD1 identical over 10 bases. This CDR3 region has 14 residues. CDR1 and CDR2 from the germline V gene are SGHRS and YFSETQ. V shed 7 bases, J shed 6 bases, and the junction held 9 bases outside the gene matches. CDR3 in amino acids: CASGSGQGISEAFF. The CDR3 DNA follows: TGCGCCAGCGGTTCGGGACAGGGGATTTCTGAAGCTTTCTTT.

The genes are TRBV18 and TRBJ2-7; 9 nucleotides match TRBD2. The CDR3 has 18 amino acids. V shed 1 base, J shed 2 bases, and the junction held 12 bases outside the gene matches. Germline CDR1 reads KGHSH; CDR2 reads LQKENI. CDR3 bases: TGTGCCAGCTCACCACAGAGCGGGGGGAGAAGGGCAGCCTACGAGCAGTACTTC. Its protein is CASSPQSGGRRAAYEQYF.

As to this clone: Within the sample, other DNA sequences also encode this same CDR3. The gene calls are TRBV5-4 and TRBJ2-3; D is uncertain. V was clipped by 4 bases and J by 1 base, with 4 bases between them. CDR1 and CDR2 from the germline V gene are SGHNT and YYREEE (reference sequence). The CDR3 is made up of 12 amino acids. The CDR3 is CASSPGTDTQYF. The CDR3 DNA sequence: TGTGCCAGCAGCCCCGGCACAGATACGCAGTATTTT.

This clone was recorded only once. This rearrangement joins TRBV7-9 to TRBJ2-5, with D possibly being TRBD2 (6 bases). Germline lookup yields CDR1 SEHNR and CDR2 FQNEAQ (reference sequence). Trimming stripped 6 bases from V and 2 bases from J, with 13 bases between. CDR3 length equals 14 residues. The CDR3 sequence is CASRDPGTQETQYF. The CDR3 DNA follows: TGTGCCAGCAGGGACCCCGGGACTCAAGAGACCCAGTACTTC.

This clone was seen more than once but under ten times. The chain combines TRBV7-2 with TRBJ2-7, with D maybe TRBD2 (6 bases). Looked up from germline, CDR1 is SGHTA and CDR2 is FQGNSA. V lost 1 base and J lost 1, with 11 bases in between. CDR3 length: 15 amino acids. DNA of the CDR3: TGTGCCAGCAGCTTAGAGGTAGCGGCTTCCTACGAGCAGTACTTC. Its protein product is CASSLEVAASYEQYF.

The V and J genes are TRBV10-1 and TRBJ1-2; D not certain. Per the germline V gene, CDR1 is WNHNN and CDR2 is SYGVQD (reference sequence). V was clipped by 3 bases and J by 1 base, with 6 bases between them. The CDR3 spans 13 residues. The CDR3 protein is CASSDQFNYGYTF. CDR3 bases: TGCGCCAGCAGTGACCAGTTTAACTATGGCTACACCTTC.

The chain uses TRBV18 and TRBJ2-7; no definite D call. The CDR3 extends over 12 amino acids. Trimming took 4 bases from V and 0 from J, leaving 4 bases between them. Germline V gene lookup returns CDR1 KGHSH and CDR2 LQKENI. CDR3 sequence reads: CASSLTSYEQYF. CDR3 bases: TGTGCCAGCTCACTCACCTCCTACGAGCAGTACTTC.

The chain employs TRBV27 and TRBJ2-7; unclear D gene. The CDR3 has 14 amino acids. Germline loops: CDR1 MNHEY, CDR2 SMNVEV (reference sequence). Trimming removed 7 bases at V and 5 bases at J, with 18 bases between. Here the CDR3 DNA reads TGTGCCAGCATGAGGAGAGGTTTCCCCCACGAGCAGTACTTC. Protein product: CASMRRGFPHEQYF.

The rearrangement uses TRBV19 and TRBJ2-5; 8 bases fit TRBD2. The V and J ends lost 6 bases and 5 bases, in that order; junction bases with no gene match: 5. CDR3 length equals 13 residues. CDR1 is LNHDA, CDR2 SQIVND, per germline (reference sequence). CDR3 residues: CASSGRALETQYF. The CDR3 DNA sequence: TGTGCCAGTAGCGGGAGGGCCTTGGAGACCCAGTACTTC.

As for this clone: The same CDR3 is also encoded by other DNA sequences in this sample. The V gene is TRBV10-3, the J gene TRBJ2-3; 9 bases agree with TRBD2. CDR3 size: 15 residues. Unmatched junction bases numbered 5, after V lost 4 bases and J lost 3 bases. Germline CDR1 ENHRY, CDR2 SYGVKD. CDR3 sequence: CAISGRGGSTDTQYF. CDR3 in DNA: TGTGCCATCAGTGGGCGGGGGGGCAGTACAGATACGCAGTATTTT.

This clone has just one count. The rearrangement joins TRBV28 to TRBJ2-7; D is undetermined. The V and J ends lost 4 bases and 0 bases respectively, with 10 bases between them. The CDR3 is 14 residues long. The V gene's germline CDR1 is MDHEN and CDR2 SYDVKM. The CDR3 nucleotides are TGTGCCAGCAGTTCATTAGCCCGCTCCTACGAGCAGTACTTC. This codes for CASSSLARSYEQYF. Drawing the rest from reference TRBV28 and TRBJ2-7, the complete variable domain is DVKVTQSSRYLVKRTGEKVFLECVQDMDHENMFWYRQDPGLGLRLIYFSYDVKMKEKGDIPEGYSVSREKKERFSLILESASTNQTSMYLCASSSLARSYEQYFGPGTRLTVT.

The chain employs TRBV19 and TRBJ1-3, with a tentative D call TRBD1 (5 bases). From germline, CDR1 is LNHDA and CDR2 SQIVND (reference sequence). V was trimmed by 11 bases and J by 0 bases, leaving 17 bases between them. This CDR3 contains 15 residues. CDR3 DNA sequence: TGTGCCTCTTTACCAGGGAAACCCTCTGGAAACACCATATATTTT. Amino acid sequence: CASLPGKPSGNTIYF.

V usage is TRBV5-6 and J usage is TRBJ1-2, with D uncertain. Trimming removed 1 base at V and 0 bases at J, with 13 bases between. The CDR3 is 16 residues long. CDR1 SGHDT and CDR2 YYEEEE come from the germline V gene. The CDR3 sequence is CASSLSWLGANYGYTF. The CDR3 coding sequence is TGTGCCAGCAGCTTGAGTTGGCTTGGGGCTAACTATGGCTACACCTTC.

The chain is built from TRBV30 and TRBJ2-2, with D possibly TRBD1 on 6 matching bases. The germline gives CDR1 GTSNPN, CDR2 SVGIG (reference sequence). This CDR3 has 15 amino acids. Between the trimmed V and J ends, which lost 1 base and 5 bases, there was a span of 14 bases. The CDR3 spells CAWSGGTLVTGELFF. The CDR3 bases are TGTGCCTGGAGTGGAGGGACACTAGTAACCGGGGAGCTGTTTTTT.

Note on this clone: One junction end disagrees with the germline gene, perhaps due to a read error. The rearrangement joins TRBV6-1 to TRBJ2-1; 7 nucleotides agree with TRBD2. Germline V gives CDR1 MNHNS, CDR2 SASEGT. The CDR3 is made up of 16 amino acids. This CDR3 reads CASSEAGFSSYNEQFF. The CDR3, as DNA: TGTGCCAGCAGCGAAGCGGGGTTTAGCTCCTACAATGAGCAGTTCTTC.

The chain combines TRBV10-3 with TRBJ1-1, with D possibly being TRBD1 (6 bases). Per the germline V gene, CDR1 is ENHRY and CDR2 is SYGVKD. The CDR3 runs to 15 residues. Trimming took off 4 bases at V and 1 base at J, with 13 bases between the two ends. This chain's CDR3 is CAISVSGQKNTEAFF. The CDR3 nucleotides read TGTGCCATCAGTGTATCAGGACAGAAGAACACTGAAGCTTTCTTT.

V is TRBV6-5 and J is TRBJ2-1; D gene ambiguous. CDR1 and CDR2 from the germline V gene are MNHEY and SVGAGI. The length of the CDR3 is 15 residues. V was cut by 0 bases and J by 3 bases, with 9 bases left in between. CDR3 coding DNA: TGTGCCAGCAGTTACTCTATGCGGAACTACAATGAGCAGTTCTTC. It yields the protein CASSYSMRNYNEQFF.

This chain joins TRBV9 and TRBJ1-3; D gene unclear. The CDR3 contains 15 residues. V dropped 3 bases and J dropped 0 bases, with 10 bases sitting between them. Germline loops: CDR1 SGDLS, CDR2 YYNGEE. The CDR3 DNA is TGTGCCAGCAGCGCCCAATCGTCCTCTGGAAACACCATATATTTT. It specifies CASSAQSSSGNTIYF. Full variable domain (remainder filled in from reference TRBV9 and TRBJ1-3): DSGVTQTPKHLITATGQRVTLRCSPRSGDLSVYWYQQSLDQGLQFLIQYYNGEERAKGNILERFSAQQFPDLHSELNLSSLELGDSALYFCASSAQSSSGNTIYFGEGSWLTVV.

The CDR3 sequence is CASRDRGLSYEQYF. The CDR3 DNA follows: TGTGCCAGCAGAGACAGAGGGCTCTCCTACGAGCAGTACTTC. The chain recombines TRBV2 with TRBJ2-7; the D call may be TRBD1 or TRBD2 (5 bases each). Germline V gene lookup returns CDR1 SNHLY and CDR2 FYNNEI. The V gene lost 6 bases and the J gene lost 0 bases, with 12 bases spanning the gap. CDR3 length equals 14 residues.

The chain uses TRBV6-5 and TRBJ2-6; a possible D gene is TRBD1 (6 bases). Germline values: CDR1 MNHEY, CDR2 SVGAGI. The CDR3 is made up of 15 amino acids. V was cut by 5 bases and J by 2 bases, with 10 bases left in between. CDR3 coding DNA: TGTGCCAGCAGTACAGGGATCACTGGGGCCAACGTCCTGACTTTC. Residues: CASSTGITGANVLTF.

The chain employs TRBV5-1 and TRBJ1-2; a possible D gene is TRBD1 (5 bases). Germline CDR1 is SGHRS and CDR2 is YFSETQ. CDR3 length equals 15 residues. V was pared by 4 bases and J by 7 bases, with 20 bases between. The CDR3 nucleotides read TGCGCCAGCAGCGCAGGGACTGTGGAGGGGCTTGGCTACACCTTC. Translation: CASSAGTVEGLGYTF. Based on the CDR3 plus reference TRBV5-1 and TRBJ1-2, the full variable domain is KAGVTQTPRYLIKTRGQQVTLSCSPISGHRSVSWYQQTPGQGLQFLFEYFSETQRNKGNFPGRFSGRQFSNSRSEMNVSTLELGDSALYLCASSAGTVEGLGYTFGSGTRLTVV.

The chain recombines TRBV9 with TRBJ2-7; 14 nucleotides match TRBD2. Germline V gives CDR1 SGDLS, CDR2 YYNGEE. This CDR3 comprises 16 residues. The V segment lost 4 bases and the J segment 3 bases; nucleotides outside the gene matches: 6. The chain's CDR3 is CASSPRLAGGFYEQYF. The DNA for the CDR3 is TGTGCCAGCAGCCCCCGACTAGCGGGAGGGTTCTACGAGCAGTACTTC. The full variable domain, completed using reference TRBV9 and TRBJ2-7, is DSGVTQTPKHLITATGQRVTLRCSPRSGDLSVYWYQQSLDQGLQFLIQYYNGEERAKGNILERFSAQQFPDLHSELNLSSLELGDSALYFCASSPRLAGGFYEQYFGPGTRLTVT.

J is TRBJ2-7 and V is TRBV6-1; possibly TRBD2 for D (7 bases). CDR1 and CDR2 (germline): MNHNS, SASEGT. With 4 bases removed from V and 7 bases from J, the gap between germline ends came to 17 bases. The CDR3 totals 14 residues. In nucleotides, the CDR3 is TGTGCCAGCAGTGCATACGGGGGGCCTTGGGAGCAGTACTTC. Protein sequence: CASSAYGGPWEQYF.

This clone has only a few counts. This rearrangement joins TRBV7-6 to TRBJ2-1; 7 nucleotides line up with TRBD2. The V segment lost 1 base and the J segment 3 bases; nucleotides outside the gene matches: 12. CDR3 length equals 18 residues. Germline CDR1 SGHVS, CDR2 FNYEAQ. The chain's CDR3 is CASSLVGMAGENYNEQFF. CDR3 in DNA: TGTGCCAGCAGCTTAGTTGGGATGGCGGGAGAAAACTACAATGAGCAGTTCTTC.

V usage is TRBV4-1 and J usage is TRBJ2-7; 11 bases are shared with TRBD2. V lost 1 base and J lost 2; bases outside the gene matches: 22. Germline V gene lookup returns CDR1 MGHRA and CDR2 YSYEKL. CDR3 length: 22 residues. DNA of the CDR3: TGCGCCAGCAGCCAAGGTCCGGCTAGCGGGAGGACGACTTTAAGATCTACCTACGAGCAGTACTTC. It translates to CASSQGPASGRTTLRSTYEQYF.

The V and J genes are TRBV4-1 and TRBJ2-7; D is perhaps TRBD1 or TRBD2 (5 bases each). Trimming removed 3 bases from V and 2 bases from J, with 11 bases in between. CDR3 length equals 14 residues. The V gene's germline CDR1 is MGHRA and CDR2 YSYEKL. The chain's CDR3 is CASSHGAGTYEQYF. CDR3 nucleotide sequence: TGCGCCAGCAGCCACGGGGCAGGAACCTACGAGCAGTACTTC.

The chain couples TRBV11-3 to TRBJ2-1; unclear D gene. The germline gives CDR1 SGHNT, CDR2 YENEEA. The CDR3 is made up of 15 amino acids. Between the trimmed V and J ends, which lost 1 base and 0 bases, there was a span of 7 bases. The CDR3 protein is CASSLGPVSYNEQFF. The CDR3, as DNA: TGTGCCAGCAGCTTAGGTCCAGTCTCCTACAATGAGCAGTTCTTC.

The chain recombines TRBV5-4 with TRBJ2-3, with no clear D. CDR1 is SGHNT and CDR2 is YYREEE in the germline V gene (reference sequence). V was cut by 2 bases and J by 2 bases, with 6 bases left in between. This CDR3 is 13 amino acids long. The CDR3 nucleotides are TGTGCCAGCAGCTTACCAGTCACAGATACGCAGTATTTT. Translating it yields CASSLPVTDTQYF.

The chain uses TRBV18 and TRBJ1-2, with D unclear. Trimming left V 4 bases short and J 4 bases short, with 7 bases between. This CDR3 comprises 12 residues. CDR1 is KGHSH and CDR2 is LQKENI in the germline V gene. The CDR3 nucleotides read TGTGCCAGCTCACGGGGTCTCTATGGCTACACCTTC. The encoded protein is CASSRGLYGYTF.

Note on this clone: Other nucleotide sequences from this sample produce the same CDR3. The J gene is TRBJ1-5, the V gene TRBV4-1; D is ambiguous. CDR3 length equals 14 residues. CDR1 MGHRA and CDR2 YSYEKL come from the germline V gene. Trimming stripped 0 bases from V and 0 bases from J, with 3 bases between. CDR3 bases: TGCGCCAGCAGCCAAGATTATAGCAATCAGCCCCAGCATTTT. The encoded protein is CASSQDYSNQPQHF.

Of note for this clone: Different DNA sequences within this sample yield the same CDR3. The rearrangement uses TRBV6-6 and TRBJ2-7; 9 bases match TRBD1. After removal of 7 bases from V and 3 bases from J, the junction contained 4 bases not matched to a gene. CDR3 size: 13 residues. CDR1 and CDR2 from the germline V gene are MNHNY and SVGAGI (reference sequence). The CDR3 here is CASIGTGSYEQYF. The CDR3 nucleotides are TGTGCCAGCATCGGGACAGGGAGCTACGAGCAGTACTTC.